This TCR beta chain was captured in a study of T-cell reconstitution after alpha-beta-depleted transplantation in children. Whole-study results and caveats: About two months after transplant, alpha-beta T cells reportedly came from several hundred expanded graft clones.

This clonotype was seen at least ten times. Its matching antigen is unknown. Researchers prepared the TCRbeta library using unique molecular identifiers, the study reports. TCRdb used MiXCR to reprocess the PCR reads, holding one entry per CDR3 protein. Here the sample spans about 7,900 distinct CDR3 sequences, around 30% being singletons. Germline trimming cut 0 bases from V and 3 bases from J; bases unmatched to any gene: 18. The CDR3 length is 20 residues. The germline CDR1 and CDR2 sequences are LGHNA and YNFKEQ. The input for sequencing was peripheral blood, taken 60 days after TCRalphabeta/CD19-depleted stem cell transplant. V and J are TRBV4-2 and TRBJ2-3, with 7 nucleotides matching TRBD1. This sequence was found in a boy under two years old who had a stem cell transplant for SCID, so the T cells may come from the graft donor. CDR3 in amino acids: CASSQDVETTGLNLTDTQYF. As DNA, the CDR3 is TGTGCCAGCAGCCAAGATGTGGAGACGACAGGGTTGAATTTAACAGATACGCAGTATTTT.